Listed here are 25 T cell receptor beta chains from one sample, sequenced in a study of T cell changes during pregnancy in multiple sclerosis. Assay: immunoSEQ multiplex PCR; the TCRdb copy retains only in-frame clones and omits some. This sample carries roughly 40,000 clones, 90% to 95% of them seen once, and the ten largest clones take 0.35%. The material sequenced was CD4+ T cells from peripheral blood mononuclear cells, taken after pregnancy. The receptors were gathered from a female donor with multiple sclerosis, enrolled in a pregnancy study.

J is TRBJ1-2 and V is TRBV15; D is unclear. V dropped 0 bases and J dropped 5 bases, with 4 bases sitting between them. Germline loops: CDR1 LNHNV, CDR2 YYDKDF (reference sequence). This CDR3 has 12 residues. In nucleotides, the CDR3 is TGTGCCACCAGCAGAGATCAGTATGGCTACACCTTC. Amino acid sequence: CATSRDQYGYTF.

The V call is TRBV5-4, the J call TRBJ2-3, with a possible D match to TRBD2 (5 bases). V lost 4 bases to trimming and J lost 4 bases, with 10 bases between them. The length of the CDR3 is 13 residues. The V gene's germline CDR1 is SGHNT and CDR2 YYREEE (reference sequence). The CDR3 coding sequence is TGTGCCAGCAGCATAGACGGGGCAGATACGCAGTATTTT. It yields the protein CASSIDGADTQYF. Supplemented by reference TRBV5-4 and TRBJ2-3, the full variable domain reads ETGVTQSPTHLIKTRGQQVTLRCSSQSGHNTVSWYQQALGQGPQFIFQYYREEENGRGNFPPRFSGLQFPNYSSELNVNALELDDSALYLCASSIDGADTQYFGPGTRLTVL.

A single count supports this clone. The CDR3 DNA reads TGTGCCACCAGGACTAGCGGGGTCTCCACAGATACGCAGTATTTT. Encoded protein: CATRTSGVSTDTQYF. This rearrangement joins TRBV2 to TRBJ2-3; 12 bases agree with TRBD2. The V gene end was trimmed by 10 bases and the J gene end by 2 bases; junction bases not matched to a gene: 7. The germline V gene has CDR1 SNHLY and CDR2 FYNNEI. CDR3 length equals 15 residues.

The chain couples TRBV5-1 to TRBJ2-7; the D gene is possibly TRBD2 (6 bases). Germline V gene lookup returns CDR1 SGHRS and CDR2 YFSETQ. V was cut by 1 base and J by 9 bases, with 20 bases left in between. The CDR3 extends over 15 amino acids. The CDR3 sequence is CASSLTGGLLEGQYF. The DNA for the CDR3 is TGCGCCAGCAGCTTGACCGGGGGTCTCCTCGAGGGGCAGTACTTC. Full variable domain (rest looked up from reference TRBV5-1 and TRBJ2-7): KAGVTQTPRYLIKTRGQQVTLSCSPISGHRSVSWYQQTPGQGLQFLFEYFSETQRNKGNFPGRFSGRQFSNSRSEMNVSTLELGDSALYLCASSLTGGLLEGQYFGPGTRLTVT.

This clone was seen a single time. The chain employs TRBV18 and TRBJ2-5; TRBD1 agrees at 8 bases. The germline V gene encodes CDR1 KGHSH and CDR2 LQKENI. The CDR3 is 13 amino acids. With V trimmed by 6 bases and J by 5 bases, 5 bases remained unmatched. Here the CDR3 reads CASSQGARETQYF. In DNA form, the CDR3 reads TGTGCCAGCTCTCAGGGGGCGCGTGAGACCCAGTACTTC. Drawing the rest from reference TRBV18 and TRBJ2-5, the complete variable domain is NAGVMQNPRHLVRRRGQEARLRCSPMKGHSHVYWYRQLPEEGLKFMVYLQKENIIDESGMPKERFSAEFPKEGPSILRIQQVVRGDSAAYFCASSQGARETQYFGPGTRLLVL.

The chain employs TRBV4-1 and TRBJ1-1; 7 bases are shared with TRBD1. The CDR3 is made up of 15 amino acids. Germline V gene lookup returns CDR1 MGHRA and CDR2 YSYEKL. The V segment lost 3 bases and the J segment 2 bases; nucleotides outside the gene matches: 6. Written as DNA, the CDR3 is TGCGCCAGCAGCCACTCCGGACAGGCTAACACTGAAGCTTTCTTT. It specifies CASSHSGQANTEAFF.

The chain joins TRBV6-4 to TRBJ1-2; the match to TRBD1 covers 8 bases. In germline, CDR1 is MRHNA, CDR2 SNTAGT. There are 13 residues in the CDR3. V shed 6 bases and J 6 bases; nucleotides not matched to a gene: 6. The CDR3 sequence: CASRPTGGDGYTF. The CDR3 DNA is TGTGCCAGCAGGCCTACAGGGGGTGATGGCTACACCTTC.

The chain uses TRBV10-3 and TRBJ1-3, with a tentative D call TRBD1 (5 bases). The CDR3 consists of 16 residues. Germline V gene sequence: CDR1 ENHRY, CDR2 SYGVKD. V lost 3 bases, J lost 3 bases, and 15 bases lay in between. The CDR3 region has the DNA TGTGCCATCAGTGATGGGGCGGCGGGGAATGGAAACACCATATATTTT. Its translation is CAISDGAAGNGNTIYF.

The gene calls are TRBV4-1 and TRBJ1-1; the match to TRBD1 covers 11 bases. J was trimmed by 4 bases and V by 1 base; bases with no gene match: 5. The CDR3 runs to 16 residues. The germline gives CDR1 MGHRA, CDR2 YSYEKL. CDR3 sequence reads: CASSQARDRGFTEAFF. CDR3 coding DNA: TGCGCCAGCAGCCAAGCAAGGGACAGGGGGTTCACTGAAGCTTTCTTT.

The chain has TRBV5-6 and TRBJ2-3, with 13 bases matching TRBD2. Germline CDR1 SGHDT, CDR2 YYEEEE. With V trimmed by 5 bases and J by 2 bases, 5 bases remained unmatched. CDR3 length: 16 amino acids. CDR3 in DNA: TGTGCCAGCAGACGGGGACTAGCGGGGACCACAGATACGCAGTATTTT. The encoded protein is CASRRGLAGTTDTQYF.

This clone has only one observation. CDR3 nucleotides: TGTGCCAGCAGTTACTCGAGTGGGAGTGGCTATGGCTACACCTTC. This encodes CASSYSSGSGYGYTF. J is TRBJ1-2 and V is TRBV6-5; D call uncertain. Per the germline V gene, CDR1 is MNHEY and CDR2 is SVGAGI. This CDR3 is 15 amino acids long. V was cut by 0 bases and J by 4 bases, with 12 bases left in between.

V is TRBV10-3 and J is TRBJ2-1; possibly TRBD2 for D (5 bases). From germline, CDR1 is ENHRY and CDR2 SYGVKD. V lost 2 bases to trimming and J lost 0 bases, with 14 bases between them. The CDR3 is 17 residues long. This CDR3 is CAISERAGEGSYNEQFF. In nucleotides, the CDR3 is TGTGCCATCAGTGAGCGGGCGGGTGAGGGCTCCTACAATGAGCAGTTCTTC.

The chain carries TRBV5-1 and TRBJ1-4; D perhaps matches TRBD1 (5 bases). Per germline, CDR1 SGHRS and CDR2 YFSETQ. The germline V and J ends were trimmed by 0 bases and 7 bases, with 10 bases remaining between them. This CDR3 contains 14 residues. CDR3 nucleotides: TGCGCCAGCAGCTTGGACAGGTTAGGTGAAAAACTGTTTTTT. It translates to CASSLDRLGEKLFF.

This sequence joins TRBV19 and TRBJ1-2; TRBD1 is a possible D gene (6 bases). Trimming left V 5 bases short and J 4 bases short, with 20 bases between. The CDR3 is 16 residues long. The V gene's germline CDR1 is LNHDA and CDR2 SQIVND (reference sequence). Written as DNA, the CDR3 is TGTGCCAGTAGTCCCGGACAGCCCGCTTTGGGCTATGGCTACACCTTC. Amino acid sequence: CASSPGQPALGYGYTF.

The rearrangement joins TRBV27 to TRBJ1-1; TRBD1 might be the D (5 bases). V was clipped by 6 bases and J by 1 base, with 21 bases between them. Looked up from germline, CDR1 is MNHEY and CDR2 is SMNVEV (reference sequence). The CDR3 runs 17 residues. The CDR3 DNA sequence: TGTGCCAGCAGGATTCGGGGGGAGGGCATTGAGAACACTGAAGCTTTCTTT. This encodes CASRIRGEGIENTEAFF.

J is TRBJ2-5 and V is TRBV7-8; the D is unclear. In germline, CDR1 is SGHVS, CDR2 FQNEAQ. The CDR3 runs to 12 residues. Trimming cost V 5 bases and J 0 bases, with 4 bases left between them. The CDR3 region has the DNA TGTGCCAGCAGCACATACCAAGAGACCCAGTACTTC. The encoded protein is CASSTYQETQYF.

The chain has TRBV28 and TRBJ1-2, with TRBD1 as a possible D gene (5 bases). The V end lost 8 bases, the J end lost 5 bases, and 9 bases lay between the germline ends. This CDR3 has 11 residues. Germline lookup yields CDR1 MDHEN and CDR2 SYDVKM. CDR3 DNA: TGTGCCAGCGAGACAGTGTATGGCTACACCTTC. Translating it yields CASETVYGYTF.

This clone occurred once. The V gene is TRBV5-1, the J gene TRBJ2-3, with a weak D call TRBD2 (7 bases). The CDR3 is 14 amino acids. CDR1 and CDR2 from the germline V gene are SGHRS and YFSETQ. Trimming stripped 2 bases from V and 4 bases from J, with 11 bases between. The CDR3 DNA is TGCGCCAGCAGCTTAAGGGGGGGGCCAGATACGCAGTATTTT. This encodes CASSLRGGPDTQYF.

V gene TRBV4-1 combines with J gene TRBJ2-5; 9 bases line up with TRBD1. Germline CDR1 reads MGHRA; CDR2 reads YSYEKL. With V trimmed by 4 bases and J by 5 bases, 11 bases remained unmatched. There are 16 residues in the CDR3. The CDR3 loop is CASSPRDREIGETQYF. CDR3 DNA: TGCGCCAGCAGCCCTCGGGACAGGGAAATAGGGGAGACCCAGTACTTC.

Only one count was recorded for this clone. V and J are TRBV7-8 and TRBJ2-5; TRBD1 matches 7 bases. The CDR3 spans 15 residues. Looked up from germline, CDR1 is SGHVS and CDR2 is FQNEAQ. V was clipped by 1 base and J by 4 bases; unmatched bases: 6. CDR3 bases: TGTGCCAGCAGCTTAGGGCAGGGGGTAGGAGAGACCCAGTACTTC. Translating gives CASSLGQGVGETQYF.

The CDR3 protein is CASSEDRRGRDSPLHF. In DNA, the CDR3 is TGTGCCAGCAGTGAAGATCGCCGGGGGAGGGACTCACCCCTCCACTTT. This rearrangement joins TRBV2 to TRBJ1-6; D possibly corresponds to TRBD1 (5 bases). Trimming pared 1 base from V and 10 bases from J, leaving 17 bases between. CDR3 length: 16 amino acids. From germline, CDR1 is SNHLY and CDR2 FYNNEI.

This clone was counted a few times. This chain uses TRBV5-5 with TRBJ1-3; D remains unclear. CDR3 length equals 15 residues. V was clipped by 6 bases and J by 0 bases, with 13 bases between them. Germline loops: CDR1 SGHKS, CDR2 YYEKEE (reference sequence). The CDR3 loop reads CASTPDWASGNTIYF. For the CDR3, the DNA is TGTGCCAGCACCCCTGATTGGGCCTCTGGAAACACCATATATTTT. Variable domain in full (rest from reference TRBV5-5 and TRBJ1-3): DAGVTQSPTHLIKTRGQQVTLRCSPISGHKSVSWYQQVLGQGPQFIFQYYEKEERGRGNFPDRFSARQFPNYSSELNVNALLLGDSALYLCASTPDWASGNTIYFGEGSWLTVV.

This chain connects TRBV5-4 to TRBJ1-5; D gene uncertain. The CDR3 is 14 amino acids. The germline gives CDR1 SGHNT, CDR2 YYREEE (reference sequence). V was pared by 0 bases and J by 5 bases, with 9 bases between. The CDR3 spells CASSLGGLDQPQHF. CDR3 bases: TGTGCCAGCAGCTTGGGAGGGCTGGATCAGCCCCAGCATTTT.

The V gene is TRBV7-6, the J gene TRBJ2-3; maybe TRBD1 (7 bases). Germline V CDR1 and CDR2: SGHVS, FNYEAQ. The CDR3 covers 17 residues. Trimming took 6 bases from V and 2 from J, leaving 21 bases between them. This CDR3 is CASSPSGARGATDTQYF. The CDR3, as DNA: TGTGCCAGCAGTCCCAGTGGAGCCAGGGGGGCCACAGATACGCAGTATTTT.

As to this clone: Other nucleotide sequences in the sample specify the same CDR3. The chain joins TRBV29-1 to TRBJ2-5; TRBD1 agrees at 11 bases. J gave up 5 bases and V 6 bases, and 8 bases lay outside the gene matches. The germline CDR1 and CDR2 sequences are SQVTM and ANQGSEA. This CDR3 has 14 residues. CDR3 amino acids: CSVLGQGVVETQYF. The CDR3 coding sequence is TGCAGCGTCCTGGGACAGGGGGTAGTGGAGACCCAGTACTTC. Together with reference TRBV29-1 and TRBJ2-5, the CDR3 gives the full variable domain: SAVISQKPSRDICQRGTSLTIQCQVDSQVTMMFWYRQQPGQSLTLIATANQGSEATYESGFVIDKFPISRPNLTFSTLTVSNMSPEDSSIYLCSVLGQGVVETQYFGPGTRLLVL.